This TCR beta chain emerged from a study of identical twins (dated by TCRdb to the mid-2010s). For the wider study: TCR alpha and beta repertoires from monozygotic twins, unrelated adults of various ages and cord blood were deep-sequenced to test whether fetal clonotypes persist. To rule out contamination, the twin experiments were replicated at different times with different library preparation protocols. Overall study results and their limits: Out-of-frame TCR alpha sequences shared between twins showed an excess of low generation-probability sequences compared with coincidental sharing between unrelated individuals. In monozygotic twins, out-of-frame TCR alpha sharing was systematically underestimated by recombination models, although the models agreed with sharing between unrelated individuals. Fewer insertions were carried by abundant cord blood beta clonotypes, a similar but weaker trend appeared in young adult naive repertoires, and no such trend appeared in memory repertoires. Invariant T cells such as MAIT and iNKT could partly confound zero-insertion analyses, although diverse VJ usage argued against such confounding for most clonotypes. Because the same donors could not be followed over many years, the conclusions relied on cross-sectional statistical analysis. A weaker excess of twin sharing was found in beta out-of-frame sequences because the signal-to-noise ratio was lowered by fewer shared sequences.

This clonotype was counted between two and nine times. This receptor's antigen is unknown. Per-base qualities were not stored, and no clone one base away is much larger. The receptor library was made with 5' RACE. Sequenced using an Illumina HiSeq 2000. A universal primer binding site was introduced by template switching, and a unique molecular identifier was present in the final cDNA, enabling accurate counting of TCR cDNA molecules. Specific primers in the conserved constant-segment region were used to synthesize first-strand cDNA for TCR alpha and beta chains. To control for contamination, every cDNA library carried two barcodes: a SMART-Mk sample barcode plus Illumina barcodes. TruSeq adapter sequences along with Illumina sample barcodes were introduced in two successive PCR steps. TCR alpha and beta cDNA libraries were sequenced on the Illumina HiSeq platform with custom primers. Per the original workflow: MiGEC processed the raw reads to extract unique molecular identifiers, while MiXCR was used to determine the CDR3 positions. Recombination models were inferred per individual with the repgenHMM and IGoR tools using an EM algorithm. The analysis of shared clonotypes was done with the tcR package in R, with sharing normalized by the product of cloneset sizes. Out-of-frame nonproductive sequences were analyzed to study raw recombination free of thymic and clonal selection effects. TCRdb ran its own pipeline on the public reads, namely fastp trimming at Q25 and MiXCR clone calling, and kept in-frame beta chains. When rows share a CDR3 protein, they turn into one entry using the most common DNA and genes. The V and J calls shown here were made by TCRdb, not taken from the authors' results. The sample table holds about 190,000 distinct CDR3 sequences, of which 15% were seen once. About 38% of the sample is in the top ten clones.

Between the V and J ends, shortened by 1 base and 7 bases respectively, the junction contains 8 bases. The CDR3 measures 13 amino acids from cysteine to phenylalanine. The retained sequence is limited to the CDR3, 39 bases, with the frame set at the first base. The germline V gene sets CDR1 to LGHNA and CDR2 to YNFKEQ. Every donor was a healthy Caucasian. Three pairs of female monozygotic twins, all aged about 18 to 29 years, were included in the twin cohort. Positive isolation kits from Invitrogen were used to isolate CD4+ and CD8+ T cell populations. A further study also used this sample, focusing on T cells expressing NK-cell markers. In that second paper, the authors write: In sorted CD3+CD56+NKG2C+, CD3+CD56+NKG2C- and CD3+CD56-NKG2C+ T-cell subsets from eight or nine donors, TCR beta-chain repertoires were profiled. Of the eight sequenced donors, seven were found to be HCMV-seropositive and one was found to be HCMV-seronegative. To restrict sorting to alphabetaTCR-expressing T cells, an anti-gammadeltaTCR antibody was added in several experiments. In several donors, the dominant CD3+CD56+NKG2C+ clonotypes were found to rank among the top 10 CD8+ clonotypes and to make up roughly 1.0-7.5% of CD8+ T cells. Those dominant clonotypes were again the most abundant among CD3+CD56-NKG2C+ cells in a handful of donors, at about 28.3-60.1%. Whether the expanded NKG2C-expressing T cell clones were specific for HCMV antigens remained unclear. All eight donors whose samples were sequenced were randomly selected healthy volunteers, three of them men and five women. HCMV serostatus was determined by detecting HCMV-specific IgG in serum with a commercial ELISA kit. MIGEC handled demultiplexing of the reads and grouping by UMI, while MiTCR was used to assemble and quantify clonotypes. To exclude erroneous sequences, any TCR cDNA sequence not supported by at least two reads was discarded. The tcR package was used for downstream repertoire analysis, with clonotypes matched between fractions based on CDR3 nucleotide sequence plus V segment. VDJmatch was used to annotate antigen specificity against VDJdb, with one amino acid substitution allowed in CDR3.

Specimen: CD8+ T cells sorted from blood. This clonotype was obtained from a woman aged 18-29 years in good health. The chain is assembled from TRBV4-2 and TRBJ2-1; TRBD2 is perhaps the D gene, given 6 matching bases. The CDR3 in this case is CASSQGGVNEQFF. Here is the DNA: TGTGCCAGCAGCCAAGGCGGGGTGAATGAGCAGTTCTTC.